Listed below are T cell receptor beta chains from one sample, sequenced in a study of OX40 agonist ivuxolimab in advanced cancers. The data were produced by immunoSEQ multiplex PCR, yet TCRdb's version contains in-frame clones alone and is incomplete. The profile shows over 90,000 clones, 90% of them singletons. Here the sequenced sample was CD4+ or CD8+ T cells sorted from blood, taken in a trial of the OX40 agonist ivuxolimab. The receptors stem from an adult with an advanced solid tumor such as melanoma, head and neck, liver or kidney cancer. The CDR3 runs from the conserved cysteine through the conserved F or W.

V gene	J gene	CDR3 protein
TRBV5-1	TRBJ2-7	CASSSTGTGTREQYF
TRBV5-1	TRBJ1-6	CASSQFEGDSPLHF
TRBV28	TRBJ1-2	CASTFMGGGYGYTF
TRBV7-9	TRBJ1-4	CASSATGVEGEKLFF
TRBV5-6	TRBJ2-3	CASSLSGWADTQYF
TRBV5-1	TRBJ2-7	CASSPTSGARYEQYF
TRBV7-6	TRBJ2-7	CASSLAGQGAYEQYF
TRBV7-3	TRBJ2-5	CASSLAPQETQYF
TRBV6-5	TRBJ2-2	CASSYRATSGRGELFF
TRBV6-1	TRBJ1-6	CASRTDRVRSPLHF
TRBV2	TRBJ1-3	CASSSRSGNTIYF
TRBV5-1	TRBJ2-7	CASSNGGSSYEQYF
TRBV14	TRBJ1-1	CASSQAARGNYMNTEAFF
TRBV30	TRBJ1-2	CAWSVYRAHGYTF
TRBV5-1	TRBJ2-5	CASKGGTAAQETQYF
TRBV29-1	TRBJ2-7	CSVGRLPSYEQYF
TRBV9	TRBJ1-1	CASSVVDSEAFF
TRBV6-5	TRBJ2-3	CASSRGRMSGDTQYF
TRBV5-1	TRBJ2-7	CASSLVGTTYEQYF
TRBV19	TRBJ2-6	CASTPLGTGGVGANVLTF
TRBV11-2	TRBJ2-7	CASSSVGGTYEQYF
TRBV18	TRBJ2-3	CASSPLGGAGTDTQYF
TRBV19	TRBJ2-7	CASSRDRDDEQYF
TRBV28	TRBJ2-6	CASRTGTGGSGANVLTF
TRBV10-3	TRBJ2-6	CAISESSGTGSSGANVLTF
TRBV18	TRBJ1-1	CASSPDVGEAFF
TRBV5-1	TRBJ2-1	CASTRTESSYNEQFF
TRBV16	TRBJ1-2	CASSQSTASSVYGYTF
TRBV6-4	TRBJ1-1	CASPPGAITEAFF
TRBV5-4	TRBJ2-7	CAGSWSAGAGYEQYF
TRBV11-2	TRBJ2-1	CASSNRRLAHPNEQFF
TRBV10-3	TRBJ2-7	CAIRSGSYEQYF
TRBV5-8	TRBJ1-2	CASSRGLTGTFYGYTF
TRBV7-3	TRBJ2-1	CASSLTSGRINEQFF
TRBV29-1	TRBJ2-5	CSVEDLQPQYF
TRBV11-2	TRBJ2-3	CASSYVSTDTQYF
TRBV29-1	TRBJ1-2	CSVFQGGNYGYTF
TRBV5-1	TRBJ2-3	CASSLAYYTDTQYF
TRBV6-1	TRBJ2-4	CASTGGAVPKGNQYF
TRBV27	TRBJ2-1	CASSFETGVSEQFF
TRBV6-1	TRBJ1-5	CAAGVGQPQHF
TRBV11-2	TRBJ1-2	CASSLSGSGGYTF
TRBV30	TRBJ1-1	CAWSMWGSLNTEAFF
TRBV2	TRBJ2-3	CASSGGRQGATDTQYF
TRBV25-1	TRBJ1-6	CASSESRANSPLHF
TRBV7-8	TRBJ1-1	CASSPGVTEAFF
TRBV5-5	TRBJ2-7	CASSFEQNYYEQYF
TRBV5-1	TRBJ1-2	CASSLFRGLDYGYTF
TRBV6-4	TRBJ1-1	CASSEQLNTEAFF
TRBV5-1	TRBJ2-1	CASSLTTGTGLNEQFF
TRBV30	TRBJ1-6	CAWKLGLFPSPLHF
TRBV27	TRBJ2-5	CASSLLGREETQYF
TRBV10-3	TRBJ1-3	CAISGGGPSGNTIYF
TRBV7-7	TRBJ2-2	CASSRQGGFGGELFF
TRBV2	TRBJ1-2	CASSEGWGGGYTF
TRBV5-4	TRBJ1-2	CASSLAGGNYGYTF
TRBV7-2	TRBJ2-1	CASSLGLAGGENEQFF
TRBV28	TRBJ1-5	CASTNWDVNQPQHF
TRBV30	TRBJ2-7	CAWSVQRVYEQYF